Sequencing of this TCR beta chain was carried out in a study of blood T cell repertoires in COVID-19. Methods used by the authors: Estimation of nucleated cell counts relied on the amplification of reference gene primers. The assay was immunoSEQ multiplex PCR, and TCRdb's table has in-frame clones only and misses some. Clonal size and the V and J genes are those of that table, whereas D and trimming came from the DNA. The data show 150,000 to 200,000 clones, approximately 82% seen once. CDR3 size: 14 residues. Trimming removed 2 bases at V and 7 bases at J, with 9 bases between. Germline loops: CDR1 MDHEN, CDR2 SYDVKM.

The chain employs TRBV28 and TRBJ1-6, with D perhaps TRBD1 (6 bases). Sequences were obtained from peripheral blood. The sequence was collected from a man between 65 and 85 years old who had recovered from COVID-19. The CDR3, as DNA: TGTGCCAGCAGTTTAGGGGGCAGGAATTCACCCCTCCACTTT. Amino acid sequence: CASSLGGRNSPLHF.